The 27 T cell receptor beta chains below all came from one sample that was sequenced in a study of shared clonotypes between healthy human individuals. The repertoire was sequenced with immunoSEQ multiplex PCR; TCRdb's copy has only in-frame clones and lacks some. Here the sample spans about 1.1 million clones, about 84% being singletons. Sequenced material: memory CD4+ T cells from PBMCs. Noted subset: CD45RA-negative fraction. All receptors derive from a man aged 18 to 30 in good health. Some clones in this sample may be carry-over from other donors' samples.

V gene TRBV9 combines with J gene TRBJ2-1; 7 positions match TRBD1. Germline V gene data show CDR1 as SGDLS and CDR2 as YYNGEE. The CDR3 is made up of 15 amino acids. The V segment lost 3 bases and the J segment 8 bases; nucleotides outside the gene matches: 11. CDR3 sequence reads: CASSETGDGLDEQFF. The CDR3 DNA reads TGTGCCAGCAGCGAAACAGGGGATGGGCTTGATGAGCAGTTCTTC.

The V gene is TRBV29-1, the J gene TRBJ1-5, with D uncertain. Germline V lookup: CDR1 SQVTM, CDR2 ANQGSEA. The V and J ends lost 4 bases and 4 bases respectively, with 11 bases between them. The length of the CDR3 is 13 residues. CDR3 sequence (DNA): TGCAGCGTTGTTGTCGGACTTAATCAGCCCCAGCATTTT. Translation gives CSVVVGLNQPQHF.

The J gene is TRBJ2-3, the V gene TRBV4-2, with 11 bases fitting TRBD2. The CDR3 has 16 amino acids. V shed 4 bases, J shed 2 bases, and the junction held 5 bases outside the gene matches. Germline-derived CDR1 and CDR2 are LGHNA and YNFKEQ. CDR3 in DNA: TGTGCCAGCAGCCCTATAGCGGGAGGGCCCACAGATACGCAGTATTTT. Protein sequence: CASSPIAGGPTDTQYF.

The gene calls are TRBV7-6 and TRBJ1-6, with D maybe TRBD1 (6 bases). Per the germline V gene, CDR1 is SGHVS and CDR2 is FNYEAQ. The CDR3 extends over 13 amino acids. Trimming took off 5 bases at V and 9 bases at J, with 11 bases between the two ends. CDR3 amino acids: CASSRGDTSPLHF. CDR3 bases: TGTGCCAGCAGCCGGGGGGACACTTCACCCCTCCACTTT.

The chain is built from TRBV10-3 and TRBJ1-2; tentatively, D is TRBD1 (5 bases). This CDR3 comprises 13 residues. Germline CDR1 and CDR2: ENHRY and SYGVKD. The V end was cut by 6 bases, the J end by 4 bases, with 12 bases between. The CDR3 is CAISAGEGYGYTF. CDR3 sequence (DNA): TGTGCCATCAGCGCGGGGGAGGGCTATGGCTACACCTTC.

This clone was counted a few times. The V gene is TRBV7-9, the J gene TRBJ1-5; TRBD1 agrees at 7 bases. The V segment lost 2 bases and the J segment 7 bases; nucleotides outside the gene matches: 8. Germline V gene lookup returns CDR1 SEHNR and CDR2 FQNEAQ (reference sequence). There are 15 residues in the CDR3. In DNA, the CDR3 is TGTGCCAGCAGCTTAAGTACAGGGGTCAGCCAGCCCCAGCATTTT. Translation: CASSLSTGVSQPQHF.

The chain carries TRBV4-1 and TRBJ2-1; D uncertain. Germline CDR1 is MGHRA and CDR2 is YSYEKL. V was shortened by 1 base and J by 3 bases, with 7 bases between the two germline ends. The CDR3 is made up of 14 amino acids. The CDR3 bases are TGCGCCAGCAGCCAAGTCCCAATCTACAATGAGCAGTTCTTC. Amino acids: CASSQVPIYNEQFF.

DNA for the CDR3: TGTGCCAGGACTAGCGGGGTTGAGCAGTTCTTC. It is translated as CARTSGVEQFF. This sequence joins TRBV6-5 and TRBJ2-1; 11 bases match TRBD2. After removal of 9 bases from V and 9 bases from J, the junction contained 1 base not matched to a gene. This CDR3 region has 11 residues. Germline V gene lookup returns CDR1 MNHEY and CDR2 SVGAGI.

This clone came up many times. The chain combines TRBV10-3 with TRBJ2-5; TRBD2 matches at 7 bases. V lost 6 bases and J lost 4; bases outside the gene matches: 11. The CDR3 is made up of 15 amino acids. CDR1 and CDR2 (germline): ENHRY, SYGVKD. The DNA of the CDR3 is TGTGCCATCAGCCAGCCGGGGCGGGGGAGAGAGACCCAGTACTTC. Amino acid sequence: CAISQPGRGRETQYF.

The sample holds a few counts of this clone. This rearrangement joins TRBV6-6 to TRBJ2-1, with 7 bases matching TRBD2. V was clipped by 7 bases and J by 15 bases; unmatched bases: 15. Germline lookup yields CDR1 MNHNY and CDR2 SVGAGI (reference sequence). CDR3 size: 13 residues. As DNA, the CDR3 is TGTGCCAGCACCCCCTTTTTGAGGACTAGTCTGTTCTTC. Its translation: CASTPFLRTSLFF.

This chain uses TRBV19 with TRBJ2-7, with D maybe TRBD1 (5 bases). The CDR3 contains 13 residues. V was pared by 7 bases and J by 7 bases, with 17 bases between. The germline V gene has CDR1 LNHDA and CDR2 SQIVND (reference sequence). The DNA for the CDR3 is TGTGCCAGTAATGCAGGGTCAAGGGAAGAGCAGTACTTC. Translated, it gives CASNAGSREEQYF. Full variable domain (rest looked up from reference TRBV19 and TRBJ2-7): DGGITQSPKYLFRKEGQNVTLSCEQNLNHDAMYWYRQDPGQGLRLIYYSQIVNDFQKGDIAEGYSVSREKKESFPLTVTSAQKNPTAFYLCASNAGSREEQYFGPGTRLTVT.

CDR3 nucleotides: TGTGCCAGCAGCCGTTCATGGGACAGGGTCTACAATGAGCAGTTCTTC. Protein: CASSRSWDRVYNEQFF. The V call is TRBV4-2, the J call TRBJ2-1, with TRBD1 matching over 9 bases. Germline CDR1 is LGHNA and CDR2 is YNFKEQ. The CDR3 length is 16 residues. Trimming at V came to 4 bases and at J to 3 bases, leaving 7 bases not matched to a gene.

V and J are TRBV4-1 and TRBJ1-2, with D possibly matching TRBD1 (5 bases). Germline assignment: CDR1 MGHRA and CDR2 YSYEKL. The V and J ends lost 4 bases and 5 bases respectively, with 17 bases between them. The length of the CDR3 is 15 residues. This CDR3 is CASSPGGGPGYGYTF. The DNA of the CDR3 is TGCGCCAGCAGCCCAGGTGGCGGCCCAGGGTATGGCTACACCTTC.

This chain connects TRBV7-9 to TRBJ2-1, with D hard to call. The CDR3 loop spans 12 amino acids. V shed 2 bases and J shed 6 bases, with 5 bases lying between them. CDR1 and CDR2 (germline): SEHNR, FQNEAQ (reference sequence). In DNA form, the CDR3 reads TGTGCCAGCAGCTTACGCCCCAATGAGCAGTTCTTC. It specifies CASSLRPNEQFF.

In this sample, this clone turned up once. The V and J genes are TRBV9 and TRBJ2-5; D tentatively reads TRBD1 or TRBD2 (6 bases each). Germline V CDR1 and CDR2: SGDLS, YYNGEE. V lost 4 bases to trimming and J lost 0 bases, with 10 bases between them. This CDR3 is built from 14 residues. The CDR3: CASSIRGDQETQYF. The CDR3 DNA is TGTGCCAGCAGCATTAGGGGGGACCAAGAGACCCAGTACTTC.

The V gene is TRBV6-6, the J gene TRBJ1-1; 7 bases align to TRBD1. The germline CDR1 and CDR2 sequences are MNHNY and SVGAGI (reference sequence). The CDR3 length is 15 residues. Losses at the gene ends were 3 bases for V and 7 bases for J; bases not matched to a gene: 11. DNA of the CDR3: TGTGCCAGCAGTTATACGAGGGGGCAAGGTAGTGAAGCTTTCTTT. Translating it yields CASSYTRGQGSEAFF.

The chain is built from TRBV2 and TRBJ2-7, with TRBD2 identical over 14 bases. This CDR3 is 13 amino acids long. V shed 9 bases and J 6 bases; nucleotides not matched to a gene: 4. Germline V gene lookup returns CDR1 SNHLY and CDR2 FYNNEI. CDR3 region: CARGGTSGSEQYF. For the CDR3, the DNA is TGTGCCAGGGGGGGGACTAGCGGGAGCGAGCAGTACTTC.

This clone was detected ten times or more. V and J are TRBV5-4 and TRBJ2-3; 11 bases fit TRBD2. The CDR3 is made up of 16 amino acids. Germline-derived CDR1 and CDR2 are SGHNT and YYREEE (reference sequence). V lost 4 bases and J lost 2; bases outside the gene matches: 6. CDR3 in DNA: TGTGCCAGCAGCAAGACTAGCGGGGCATACACAGATACGCAGTATTTT. Translating it yields CASSKTSGAYTDTQYF. The variable domain in full, completed from reference TRBV5-4 and TRBJ2-3, reads ETGVTQSPTHLIKTRGQQVTLRCSSQSGHNTVSWYQQALGQGPQFIFQYYREEENGRGNFPPRFSGLQFPNYSSELNVNALELDDSALYLCASSKTSGAYTDTQYFGPGTRLTVL.

In its sample, this clone was seen a few times. This chain connects TRBV6-6 to TRBJ1-4, with 9 bases that match TRBD1. V lost 6 bases to trimming and J lost 5 bases; unmatched junction nucleotides: 1. The CDR3 is 13 residues long. Germline-derived CDR1 and CDR2 are MNHNY and SVGAGI (reference sequence). In DNA form, the CDR3 reads TGTGCCAGCAGAGGACAGGGGAATGAAAAACTGTTTTTT. Its translation is CASRGQGNEKLFF.

This clone has a count of ten or more. V gene TRBV6-6 combines with J gene TRBJ1-1, with D tentatively TRBD1 (5 bases). The germline V gene encodes CDR1 MNHNY and CDR2 SVGAGI (reference sequence). The V end was cut by 0 bases, the J end by 1 base, with 9 bases between. The CDR3 spans 15 residues. CDR3 loop: CASSYSLGTNTEAFF. For the CDR3, the DNA is TGTGCCAGCAGTTACTCGTTAGGGACGAACACTGAAGCTTTCTTT.

In regard to this clone: This sample includes further DNA sequences coding for the same CDR3. DNA for the CDR3: TGTGCCAGCAGCTTAGGCGGGACAGATACGCAGTATTTT. This codes for CASSLGGTDTQYF. The rearrangement uses TRBV5-4 and TRBJ2-3; maybe TRBD2 (5 bases). Germline assignment: CDR1 SGHNT and CDR2 YYREEE (reference sequence). The length of the CDR3 is 13 residues. The V end was cut by 2 bases, the J end by 3 bases, with 7 bases between.

The chain employs TRBV19 and TRBJ2-1; the D gene could be TRBD1 or TRBD2 (5 bases each). Between the trimmed V and J ends, which lost 3 bases and 2 bases, there was a span of 8 bases. The CDR3 length is 14 residues. Germline CDR1 and CDR2: LNHDA and SQIVND (reference sequence). The CDR3 region is CASSIGDPYNEQFF. The CDR3 DNA sequence: TGTGCCAGTAGTATTGGGGACCCCTACAATGAGCAGTTCTTC.

This chain joins TRBV9 and TRBJ2-1; 10 nucleotides align to TRBD2. Germline CDR1 reads SGDLS; CDR2 reads YYNGEE. V shed 1 base, J shed 3 bases, and the junction held 4 bases outside the gene matches. The CDR3 is 16 residues long. The CDR3 DNA sequence: TGTGCCAGCAGCGTAATAGCGGGAGGAAGCTACAATGAGCAGTTCTTC. Translation: CASSVIAGGSYNEQFF.

The count of this clone is one. The rearrangement links TRBV30 to TRBJ2-6; D possibly corresponds to TRBD1 (6 bases). Germline-derived CDR1 and CDR2 are GTSNPN and SVGIG (reference sequence). The CDR3 totals 16 residues. The ends were cut back, 1 base at V and 0 bases at J, with 10 bases in the middle. CDR3 DNA sequence: TGTGCCTGGAGTGGGGGGCGCTTCTCTGGGGCCAACGTCCTGACTTTC. Translation: CAWSGGRFSGANVLTF.

V and J are TRBV5-1 and TRBJ2-1; possibly TRBD1 for D (6 bases). In germline, CDR1 is SGHRS, CDR2 YFSETQ. CDR3 length equals 14 residues. Trimming shortened V by 5 bases and J by 7 bases, and 16 bases separated the two germline ends. CDR3 bases: TGCGCCAGCAGAACTCAAACAGGGTCGAATGAGCAGTTCTTC. This gives the protein CASRTQTGSNEQFF. The full variable domain, in which reference TRBV5-1 and TRBJ2-1 provide the parts outside the CDR3, is KAGVTQTPRYLIKTRGQQVTLSCSPISGHRSVSWYQQTPGQGLQFLFEYFSETQRNKGNFPGRFSGRQFSNSRSEMNVSTLELGDSALYLCASRTQTGSNEQFFGPGTRLTVL.

Notes on this clone: The same CDR3 arises from other DNA sequences in this sample as well. This chain links TRBV5-1 with TRBJ2-5, with 7 bases aligning to TRBD1. J was trimmed by 0 bases and V by 4 bases; bases with no gene match: 3. Germline loops: CDR1 SGHRS, CDR2 YFSETQ. The CDR3 loop spans 14 amino acids. CDR3 amino acids: CASSLQGYQETQYF. As DNA, the CDR3 is TGCGCCAGCAGCCTACAGGGGTACCAAGAGACCCAGTACTTC. Based on the CDR3 plus reference TRBV5-1 and TRBJ2-5, the full variable domain is KAGVTQTPRYLIKTRGQQVTLSCSPISGHRSVSWYQQTPGQGLQFLFEYFSETQRNKGNFPGRFSGRQFSNSRSEMNVSTLELGDSALYLCASSLQGYQETQYFGPGTRLLVL.

Note on this clone: Other DNA sequences of this sample code for an identical CDR3. The chain combines TRBV4-1 with TRBJ1-2, with TRBD1 matching 12 bases. Looked up from germline, CDR1 is MGHRA and CDR2 is YSYEKL. The CDR3 has 16 residues. Trimming at V came to 4 bases and at J to 2 bases, leaving 5 bases not matched to a gene. This CDR3 is CASSRTGTGGNYGYTF. The DNA for the CDR3 is TGCGCCAGCAGCCGGACCGGGACAGGGGGCAACTATGGCTACACCTTC.